The 30 T cell receptor beta chains presented below share a single source sample, sequenced in a study of blood T cell repertoires in COVID-19. Assay used: immunoSEQ multiplex PCR; TCRdb lists only in-frame clones, some missing. The repertoire includes around 250,000 clones, about 82% of them detected once, and more than 4.5% sits in the top ten. The source material was peripheral blood. The origin of the receptors is a man aged 50 to 59 with active or convalescent COVID-19.

This clone was seen only a few times. The V gene is TRBV16, the J gene TRBJ1-1; D not certain. The V gene's germline CDR1 is KGHSY and CDR2 FQNENV. Deletions cut 3 bases from V and 1 base from J, with 9 bases between. The length of the CDR3 is 14 residues. The CDR3 protein is CASSQRPENTEAFF. The CDR3 DNA sequence: TGTGCCAGCAGCCAGAGGCCAGAGAACACTGAAGCTTTCTTT.

This clone occurred a few times. V usage is TRBV25-1 and J usage is TRBJ1-2; D possibly corresponds to TRBD1 (5 bases). CDR3 length equals 13 residues. The germline V and J ends were trimmed by 2 bases and 5 bases, with 9 bases remaining between them. CDR1 is MGHDK and CDR2 is SYGVNS in the germline V gene. CDR3 DNA: TGTGCCAGCAGTGAAGGGGGGGTTTATGGCTACACCTTC. Translating it yields CASSEGGVYGYTF.

In this sample, this clone turned up once. V and J are TRBV3-1 (or the pseudogene TRBV3-2) and TRBJ2-7; D is undetermined. V was shortened by 1 base and J by 5 bases, with 9 bases between the two germline ends. This CDR3 region has 13 residues. Germline assignment: CDR1 LGHDT and CDR2 YNNKEL (reference sequence). CDR3 bases: TGTGCCAGCAGCCAAGTTTCCGCGCACGAGCAGTACTTC. Translated, it gives CASSQVSAHEQYF.

This clone turned up a few times. Sequence at one end of the junction differs from germline and may be a read error. V usage is TRBV7-2 and J usage is TRBJ2-1; 7 bases line up with TRBD2. CDR1 and CDR2 (germline): SGHTA, FQGNSA. The CDR3 is 15 residues long. The CDR3 DNA sequence: TGTGCCAGCACCTTAGGGGCGGGAGTATCGAATGAGCAGTTCTTC. Translated, it gives CASTLGAGVSNEQFF.

The chain is built from TRBV25-1 and TRBJ1-4, with 8 positions matching TRBD1. The junction had 3 bases not matched to a gene; V was cut back by 6 bases and J by 3 bases. CDR3 size: 14 residues. Germline CDR1 and CDR2: MGHDK and SYGVNS. CDR3 protein: CASRQQGANEKLFF. Here the CDR3 DNA reads TGTGCCAGCAGACAACAGGGGGCTAATGAAAAACTGTTTTTT.

The CDR3 region is CASSPLRQGFDEQFF. The CDR3 DNA is TGTGCCAGCTCACCACTGCGACAGGGGTTCGATGAGCAGTTCTTC. This chain connects TRBV18 to TRBJ2-1, with 8 bases identical to TRBD1. Trimming took 1 base from V and 8 from J; bases not matched to a gene: 7. This CDR3 has 15 residues. The germline gives CDR1 KGHSH, CDR2 LQKENI.

This rearrangement joins TRBV4-3 to TRBJ2-7; the match to TRBD1 covers 7 bases. J gave up 1 base and V 2 bases, and 5 bases lay outside the gene matches. The CDR3 runs to 15 residues. Germline values: CDR1 LGHNA, CDR2 YSLEER. The CDR3 protein is CASSQLPGQSYEQYF. CDR3 nucleotide sequence: TGCGCCAGCAGCCAATTACCGGGACAGTCCTACGAGCAGTACTTC.

The sample holds a few counts of this clone. This chain links TRBV5-1 with TRBJ2-3, with a tentative D call TRBD1 (6 bases). The CDR3 spans 16 residues. In germline, CDR1 is SGHRS, CDR2 YFSETQ. V lost 0 bases, J lost 3 bases, and 14 bases lay in between. The CDR3 here is CASSLAQGGGTDTQYF. In DNA, the CDR3 is TGCGCCAGCAGCTTGGCACAAGGGGGTGGGACAGATACGCAGTATTTT.

The chain links TRBV7-6 to TRBJ2-7; 9 bases match TRBD1. The germline gives CDR1 SGHVS, CDR2 FNYEAQ. Trimming cost V 6 bases and J 4 bases; bases outside gene matches: 10. This CDR3 comprises 15 residues. CDR3 in amino acids: CASSLRGTGSYEQYF. The CDR3, as DNA: TGTGCCAGCAGTTTAAGGGGGACAGGGTCGTACGAGCAGTACTTC.

This chain links TRBV7-8 with TRBJ1-4, with 8 bases matching TRBD1. This CDR3 has 16 amino acids. The V gene end was trimmed by 2 bases and the J gene end by 8 bases; junction bases not matched to a gene: 10. The germline CDR1 and CDR2 sequences are SGHVS and FQNEAQ. CDR3 DNA sequence: TGTGCCAGCAGCTTAAACCCCGCCAGGGGGCGGGAAAAACTGTTTTTT. Protein sequence: CASSLNPARGREKLFF.

The chain couples TRBV2 to TRBJ2-7; 9 nucleotides agree with TRBD1. After removal of 10 bases from V and 2 bases from J, the junction contained 6 bases not matched to a gene. The germline V gene has CDR1 SNHLY and CDR2 FYNNEI. The CDR3 covers 13 residues. The CDR3 region has the DNA TGTGCCACCTCCGGGACAGGGACCTACGAGCAGTACTTC. It translates to CATSGTGTYEQYF.

The chain carries TRBV19 and TRBJ1-2, with TRBD1 identical over 9 bases. CDR3 size: 15 residues. The germline CDR1 and CDR2 sequences are LNHDA and SQIVND (reference sequence). V shed 5 bases and J 6 bases; nucleotides not matched to a gene: 10. Here the CDR3 DNA reads TGTGCCAGTAGTTTACAGGGGGCAAGAACGGATGGCTACACCTTC. This sequence encodes CASSLQGARTDGYTF.

V usage is TRBV6-1 and J usage is TRBJ2-7; D gene uncertain. Germline loops: CDR1 MNHNS, CDR2 SASEGT. Trimming stripped 3 bases from V and 3 bases from J, with 6 bases between. There are 12 residues in the CDR3. CDR3 DNA: TGTGCCAGCAGTGAGCGCTTCTACGAGCAGTACTTC. Encoded protein: CASSERFYEQYF.

The J gene is TRBJ2-2, the V gene TRBV10-3; D unclear. The length of the CDR3 is 12 residues. V lost 4 bases and J lost 7, with 7 bases in between. Germline values: CDR1 ENHRY, CDR2 SYGVKD. The CDR3 region is CAISGAFGELFF. The CDR3 DNA reads TGTGCCATCAGTGGGGCTTTCGGGGAGCTGTTTTTT.

This chain connects TRBV5-1 to TRBJ1-1; 7 bases line up with TRBD1. The CDR3 runs 12 residues. CDR1 SGHRS and CDR2 YFSETQ come from the germline V gene. Germline trimming cut 4 bases from V and 7 bases from J; bases unmatched to any gene: 4. The CDR3, as DNA: TGCGCCAGCAGCGCTACAGGGGATGAAGCTTTCTTT. Its protein is CASSATGDEAFF.

This clone is a singleton in its sample. This chain connects TRBV11-1 to TRBJ1-2; 10 nucleotides align to TRBD1. This CDR3 spans 14 amino acids. The V and J ends lost 3 bases and 2 bases, in that order; junction bases with no gene match: 0. Germline lookup yields CDR1 SGHAT and CDR2 FQDESV (reference sequence). The CDR3 DNA is TGTGCCAGCAGCTTGGACAGGGGGAACTATGGCTACACCTTC. It is translated as CASSLDRGNYGYTF.

V and J are TRBV2 and TRBJ1-2; TRBD1 is a possible D gene (6 bases). The CDR3 runs 14 residues. The germline V gene encodes CDR1 SNHLY and CDR2 FYNNEI. V lost 4 bases and J 6 bases, leaving 15 bases between the germline ends. Here the CDR3 reads CASSVQVGADGYTF. In DNA form, the CDR3 reads TGTGCCAGCAGTGTCCAGGTGGGGGCGGATGGCTACACCTTC.

The gene calls are TRBV16 and TRBJ1-3; 8 nucleotides agree with TRBD1. This CDR3 region has 14 residues. Germline V gives CDR1 KGHSY, CDR2 FQNENV. V shed 4 bases, J shed 3 bases, and the junction held 2 bases outside the gene matches. As DNA, the CDR3 is TGTGCCAGCAGCCGAGACAGGGGTGGAAACACCATATATTTT. It encodes CASSRDRGGNTIYF.

This sequence joins TRBV7-9 and TRBJ2-1, with unresolved D. The germline V and J ends were trimmed by 4 bases and 6 bases, with 4 bases remaining between them. The CDR3 contains 11 residues. Germline-derived CDR1 and CDR2 are SEHNR and FQNEAQ (reference sequence). DNA of the CDR3: TGTGCCAGCAGCTGGGCCAATGAGCAGTTCTTC. Amino acid sequence: CASSWANEQFF.

The J gene is TRBJ1-2, the V gene TRBV11-1, with D perhaps matching TRBD1 (5 bases). V was cut by 3 bases and J by 5 bases, with 16 bases left in between. CDR1 is SGHAT, CDR2 FQDESV, per germline (reference sequence). This CDR3 contains 15 residues. The CDR3 DNA reads TGTGCCAGCAGCTTGGGGCGGACACTCTCGTATGGCTACACCTTC. As protein: CASSLGRTLSYGYTF.

This clone was counted ten times or more. The gene calls are TRBV19 and TRBJ1-1; D is possibly TRBD1 (6 bases). The V gene's germline CDR1 is LNHDA and CDR2 SQIVND (reference sequence). V dropped 6 bases and J dropped 5 bases, with 19 bases sitting between them. The CDR3 loop spans 15 amino acids. DNA of the CDR3: TGTGCCAGTAGCTACCACAGGGCAGGGCAAACTGAAGCTTTCTTT. Translating it yields CASSYHRAGQTEAFF. The complete variable domain, with remaining parts taken from reference TRBV19 and TRBJ1-1, reads DGGITQSPKYLFRKEGQNVTLSCEQNLNHDAMYWYRQDPGQGLRLIYYSQIVNDFQKGDIAEGYSVSREKKESFPLTVTSAQKNPTAFYLCASSYHRAGQTEAFFGQGTRLTVV.

V and J are TRBV11-2 and TRBJ2-7; TRBD2 aligns across 11 bases. After removal of 5 bases from V and 4 bases from J, the junction contained 7 bases not matched to a gene. CDR3 size: 15 residues. Germline V gives CDR1 SGHAT, CDR2 FQNNGV. The DNA for the CDR3 is TGTGCCAGCAGCCGAACTAGCGGGAGTCGATACGAGCAGTACTTC. As protein: CASSRTSGSRYEQYF. Looking up the rest from reference TRBV11-2 and TRBJ2-7 gives the full variable domain: EAGVAQSPRYKIIEKRQSVAFWCNPISGHATLYWYQQILGQGPKLLIQFQNNGVVDDSQLPKDRFSAERLKGVDSTLKIQPAKLEDSAVYLCASSRTSGSRYEQYFGPGTRLTVT.

V usage is TRBV11-2 and J usage is TRBJ1-1; TRBD1 aligns across 9 bases. V shed 5 bases, J shed 5 bases, and the junction held 9 bases outside the gene matches. CDR3 length equals 15 residues. Germline V gene sequence: CDR1 SGHAT, CDR2 FQNNGV. The CDR3 bases are TGTGCCAGCAGCGTGAACAGGGGGCGGTCGACTGAAGCTTTCTTT. Its translation is CASSVNRGRSTEAFF.

The J gene is TRBJ1-1, the V gene TRBV19, with D possibly being TRBD1 (5 bases). The CDR3 totals 14 residues. Germline lookup yields CDR1 LNHDA and CDR2 SQIVND (reference sequence). The V and J ends lost 7 bases and 5 bases respectively, with 17 bases between them. The DNA of the CDR3 is TGTGCCAGTACCGCCAGGGTACGGGGGACTGAAGCTTTCTTT. Translated: CASTARVRGTEAFF. Based on the CDR3 plus reference TRBV19 and TRBJ1-1, the full variable domain is DGGITQSPKYLFRKEGQNVTLSCEQNLNHDAMYWYRQDPGQGLRLIYYSQIVNDFQKGDIAEGYSVSREKKESFPLTVTSAQKNPTAFYLCASTARVRGTEAFFGQGTRLTVV.

The J gene is TRBJ2-7, the V gene TRBV27; possibly TRBD2 for D (6 bases). In germline, CDR1 is MNHEY, CDR2 SMNVEV (reference sequence). The CDR3 loop spans 12 amino acids. V dropped 5 bases and J dropped 6 bases, with 11 bases sitting between them. This chain's CDR3 is CASSRRDAEQYF. The CDR3 DNA reads TGTGCCAGCAGTCGGCGGGACGCCGAGCAGTACTTC.

This chain connects TRBV28 to TRBJ2-3; TRBD1 matches 11 bases. CDR3 length equals 16 residues. With 6 bases clipped from V and 5 bases from J, the junction kept 10 bases outside the gene matches. Germline-derived CDR1 and CDR2 are MDHEN and SYDVKM. CDR3 nucleotides: TGTGCCAGCAGCCCGAGGACAGGGGGCTTAGGAGATACGCAGTATTTT. As protein: CASSPRTGGLGDTQYF.

The chain has TRBV13 and TRBJ1-2; 7 bases fit TRBD1. The trim removed 0 bases at V and 5 bases at J, leaving 12 bases unmatched. This CDR3 has 17 amino acids. Germline CDR1 and CDR2: PRHDT and FYEKMQ (reference sequence). CDR3 DNA sequence: TGTGCCAGCAGCTTAGGGCAGGGGGAGTTCCCAGTATATGGCTACACCTTC. Translated, it gives CASSLGQGEFPVYGYTF.

The J gene is TRBJ1-6, the V gene TRBV6-6; TRBD1 is a possible D gene (5 bases). Trimming removed 6 bases at V and 10 bases at J, with 19 bases between. The CDR3 is 15 amino acids. Germline V gene data show CDR1 as MNHNY and CDR2 as SVGAGI (reference sequence). The CDR3 nucleotides are TGTGCCAGCAGACCTCGGGGGGAGGGGAGGTCACCCCTCCACTTT. The encoded protein is CASRPRGEGRSPLHF.

This rearrangement joins TRBV5-1 to TRBJ2-3, with D possibly matching TRBD2 (5 bases). Germline CDR1 reads SGHRS; CDR2 reads YFSETQ. The CDR3 consists of 16 residues. The V gene lost 0 bases and the J gene lost 1 base, with 12 bases spanning the gap. Written as DNA, the CDR3 is TGCGCCAGCAGCTTGGCCGGACTTGGGGGCACAGATACGCAGTATTTT. This sequence encodes CASSLAGLGGTDTQYF. Variable domain in full (rest from reference TRBV5-1 and TRBJ2-3): KAGVTQTPRYLIKTRGQQVTLSCSPISGHRSVSWYQQTPGQGLQFLFEYFSETQRNKGNFPGRFSGRQFSNSRSEMNVSTLELGDSALYLCASSLAGLGGTDTQYFGPGTRLTVL.

This sequence joins TRBV6-6 and TRBJ1-2; TRBD1 matches 8 bases. Germline assignment: CDR1 MNHNY and CDR2 SVGAGI (reference sequence). This CDR3 is built from 14 residues. The V and J ends lost 7 bases and 4 bases, in that order; junction bases with no gene match: 8. The DNA of the CDR3 is TGTGCCAGCACCAGGGGGCAGGGATCCTATGGCTACACCTTC. This sequence encodes CASTRGQGSYGYTF.